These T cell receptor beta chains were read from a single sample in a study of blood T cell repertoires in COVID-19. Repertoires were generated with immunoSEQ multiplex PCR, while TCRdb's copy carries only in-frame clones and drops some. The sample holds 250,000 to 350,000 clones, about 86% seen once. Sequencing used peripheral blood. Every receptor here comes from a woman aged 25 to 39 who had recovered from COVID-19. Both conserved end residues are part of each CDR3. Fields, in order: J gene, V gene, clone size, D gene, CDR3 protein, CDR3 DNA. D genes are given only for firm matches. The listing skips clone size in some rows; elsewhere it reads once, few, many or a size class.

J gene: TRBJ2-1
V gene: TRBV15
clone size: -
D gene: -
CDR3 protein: CATSRDSGNRVHEQFF
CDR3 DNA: TGTGCCACCAGCAGAGATTCAGGGAACAGGGTGCATGAGCAGTTCTTC

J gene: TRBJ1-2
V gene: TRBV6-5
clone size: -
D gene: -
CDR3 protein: CASIGNANYGYTF
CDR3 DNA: TGTGCCAGCATCGGTAATGCTAACTATGGCTACACCTTC

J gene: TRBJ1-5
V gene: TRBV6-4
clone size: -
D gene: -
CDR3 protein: CASSRLRGQPQHF
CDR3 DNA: TGTGCCAGCAGTCGTCTCCGGGGACAGCCCCAGCATTTT

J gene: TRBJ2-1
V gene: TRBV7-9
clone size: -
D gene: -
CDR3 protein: CASTPGEGNYNEQFF
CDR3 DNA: TGTGCCAGCACGCCGGGAGAGGGGAACTACAATGAGCAGTTCTTC

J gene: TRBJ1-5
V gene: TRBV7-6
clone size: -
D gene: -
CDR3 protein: CASSSLGGSNQPQHF
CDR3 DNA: TGTGCCAGCAGCAGTCTCGGGGGGAGCAATCAGCCCCAGCATTTT

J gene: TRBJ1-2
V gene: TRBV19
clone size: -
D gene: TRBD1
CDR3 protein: CASSDRDHGYTF
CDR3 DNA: TGTGCCAGTAGCGACAGGGACCATGGCTACACCTTC

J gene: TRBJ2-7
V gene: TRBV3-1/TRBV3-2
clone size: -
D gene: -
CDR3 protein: CASSHLKGGSYEQYF
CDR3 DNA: TGTGCCAGCAGCCACCTCAAAGGAGGCTCCTACGAGCAGTACTTC

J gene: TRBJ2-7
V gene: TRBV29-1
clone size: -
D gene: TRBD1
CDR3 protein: CSVEGTGADYEQYF
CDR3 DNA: TGCAGCGTTGAAGGGACAGGGGCTGACTACGAGCAGTACTTC

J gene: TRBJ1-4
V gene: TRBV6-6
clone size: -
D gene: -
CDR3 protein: CASRERESNEKLFF
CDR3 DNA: TGTGCCAGCAGGGAACGGGAGTCTAATGAAAAACTGTTTTTT

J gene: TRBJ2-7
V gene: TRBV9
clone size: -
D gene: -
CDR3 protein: CASSRKPGSSYEQYF
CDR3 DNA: TGTGCCAGCAGCCGTAAGCCCGGGTCCTCCTACGAGCAGTACTTC

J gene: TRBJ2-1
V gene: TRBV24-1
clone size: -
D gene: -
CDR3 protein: CATSDPTGDEQFF
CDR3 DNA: TGTGCCACCAGTGACCCGACGGGTGATGAGCAGTTCTTC

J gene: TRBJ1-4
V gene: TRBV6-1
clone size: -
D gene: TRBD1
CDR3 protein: CASSEDTGTGTEKLFF
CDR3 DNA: TGTGCCAGCAGTGAAGATACCGGGACAGGGACTGAAAAACTGTTTTTT

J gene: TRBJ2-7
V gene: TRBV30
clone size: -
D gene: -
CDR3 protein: CAWSARTLSSYEQYF
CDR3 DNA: TGTGCCTGGAGTGCTAGGACATTGAGCTCCTACGAGCAGTACTTC

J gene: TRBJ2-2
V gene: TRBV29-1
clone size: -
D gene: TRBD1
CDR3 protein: CSVVGTGGPGELFF
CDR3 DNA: TGCAGCGTTGTGGGGACAGGGGGTCCCGGGGAGCTGTTTTTT

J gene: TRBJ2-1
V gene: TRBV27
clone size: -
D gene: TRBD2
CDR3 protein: CASSLLGLAGTEQFF
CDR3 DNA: TGTGCCAGCAGTCTCCTAGGCCTAGCGGGAACCGAGCAGTTCTTC

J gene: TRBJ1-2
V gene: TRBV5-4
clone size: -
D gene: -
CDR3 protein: CASSFWQDGGYTF
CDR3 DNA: TGTGCCAGCAGCTTTTGGCAGGATGGCGGCTACACCTTC

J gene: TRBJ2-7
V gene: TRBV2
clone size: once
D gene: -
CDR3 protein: CASSDAGTLGTEQYF
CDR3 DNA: TGTGCCAGCAGTGACGCGGGAACCTTGGGGACCGAGCAGTACTTC

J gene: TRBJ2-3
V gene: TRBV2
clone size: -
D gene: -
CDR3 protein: CASSTKAGGTDTQYF
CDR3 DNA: TGTGCCAGCAGTACCAAAGCGGGCGGCACAGATACGCAGTATTTT

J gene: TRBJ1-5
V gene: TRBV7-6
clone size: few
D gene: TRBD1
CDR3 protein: CASSLGQGAGQPQHF
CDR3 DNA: TGTGCCAGCAGCTTAGGGCAGGGGGCAGGGCAGCCCCAGCATTTT

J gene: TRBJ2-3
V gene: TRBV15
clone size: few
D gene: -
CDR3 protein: CATSRDRGSTDTQYF
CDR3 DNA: TGTGCCACCAGCAGAGATCGGGGAAGCACAGATACGCAGTATTTT

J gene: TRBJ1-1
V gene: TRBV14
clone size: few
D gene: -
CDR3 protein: CASTPGTYTEAFF
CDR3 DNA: TGTGCCAGCACCCCAGGTACTTACACTGAAGCTTTCTTT

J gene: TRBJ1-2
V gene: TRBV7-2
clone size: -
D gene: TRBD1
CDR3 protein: CASSLAPGQGLYGYTF
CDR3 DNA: TGTGCCAGCAGCTTAGCCCCCGGACAGGGGCTATATGGCTACACCTTC

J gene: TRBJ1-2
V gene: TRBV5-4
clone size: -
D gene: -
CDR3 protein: CASSLQGVYGYTF
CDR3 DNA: TGTGCCAGCAGCTTACAGGGTGTATATGGCTACACCTTC

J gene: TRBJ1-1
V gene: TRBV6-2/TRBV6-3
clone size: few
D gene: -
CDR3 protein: CASSLGQYTEAFF
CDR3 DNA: TGTGCCAGCAGTTTGGGGCAATACACTGAAGCTTTCTTT

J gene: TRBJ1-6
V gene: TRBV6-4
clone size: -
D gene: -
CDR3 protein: CASSPTDNSPLHF
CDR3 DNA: TGTGCCAGCAGTCCCACAGACAATTCACCCCTCCACTTT

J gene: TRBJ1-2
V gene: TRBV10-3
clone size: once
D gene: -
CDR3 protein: CAISESGRSNYGYTF
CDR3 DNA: TGTGCCATCAGTGAGTCGGGCAGGTCTAACTATGGCTACACCTTC